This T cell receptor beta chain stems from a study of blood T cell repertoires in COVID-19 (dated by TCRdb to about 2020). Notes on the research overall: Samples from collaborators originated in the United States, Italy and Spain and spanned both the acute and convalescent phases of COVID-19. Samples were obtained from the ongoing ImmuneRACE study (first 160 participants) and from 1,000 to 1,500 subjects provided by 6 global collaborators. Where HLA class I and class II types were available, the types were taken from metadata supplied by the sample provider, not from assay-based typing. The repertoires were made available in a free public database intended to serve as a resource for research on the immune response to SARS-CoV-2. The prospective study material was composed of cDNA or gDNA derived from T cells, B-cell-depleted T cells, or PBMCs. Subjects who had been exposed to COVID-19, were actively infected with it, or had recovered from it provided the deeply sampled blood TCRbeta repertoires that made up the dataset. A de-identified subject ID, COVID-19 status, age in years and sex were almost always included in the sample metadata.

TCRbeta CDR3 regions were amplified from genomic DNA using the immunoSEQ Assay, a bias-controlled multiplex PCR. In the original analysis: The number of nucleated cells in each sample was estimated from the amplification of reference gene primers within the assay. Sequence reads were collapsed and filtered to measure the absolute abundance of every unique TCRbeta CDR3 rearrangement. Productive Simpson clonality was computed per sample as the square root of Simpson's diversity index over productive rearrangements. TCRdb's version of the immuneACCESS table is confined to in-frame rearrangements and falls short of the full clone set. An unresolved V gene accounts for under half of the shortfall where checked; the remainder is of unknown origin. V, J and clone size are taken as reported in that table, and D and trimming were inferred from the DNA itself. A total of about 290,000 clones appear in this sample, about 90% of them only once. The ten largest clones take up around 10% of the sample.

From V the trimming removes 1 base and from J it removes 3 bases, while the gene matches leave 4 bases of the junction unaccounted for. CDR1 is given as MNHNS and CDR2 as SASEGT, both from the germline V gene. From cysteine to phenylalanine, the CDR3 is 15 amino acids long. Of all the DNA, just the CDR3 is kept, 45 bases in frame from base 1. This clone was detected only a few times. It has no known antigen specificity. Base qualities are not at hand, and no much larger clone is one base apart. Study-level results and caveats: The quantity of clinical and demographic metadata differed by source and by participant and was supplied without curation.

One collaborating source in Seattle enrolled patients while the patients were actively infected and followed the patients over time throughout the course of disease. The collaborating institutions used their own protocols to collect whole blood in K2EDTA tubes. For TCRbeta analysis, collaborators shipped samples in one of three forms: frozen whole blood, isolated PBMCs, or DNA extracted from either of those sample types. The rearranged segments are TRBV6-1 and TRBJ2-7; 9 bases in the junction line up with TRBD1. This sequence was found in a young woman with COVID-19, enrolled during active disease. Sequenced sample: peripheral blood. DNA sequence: TGTGCCAGCAGTGAAGACGAGACAGGGGGCTACGAGCAGTACTTC. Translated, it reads CASSEDETGGYEQYF.